This T cell receptor beta chain derives from a study of OX40 agonist ivuxolimab in advanced cancers. For the study at large: The patients received ivuxolimab by intravenous route every 2 weeks at 0.01 to 10 mg/kg.

This CDR3 contains 18 residues. CDR1 SNHLY and CDR2 FYNNEI come from the germline V gene. V lost 4 bases, J lost 0 bases, and 9 bases stayed unmatched. Turning to this clone: Its antigen is still unknown.

This table comes from immunoSEQ multiplex PCR, and its TCRdb copy is limited to in-frame clones, with some not included. Counted here are 75,000 to 100,000 clones, 91% occurring once; the ten biggest clones make up roughly 0.33%. General study findings and limits: Clones of CD4+ and CD8+ blood T cells grew by week 6 at doses of 0.1 to 3.0 mg/kg. Low levels of normalized T-cell clonal expansion also appeared in some nonresponders.

The sequence was collected from an adult with an advanced solid tumor such as melanoma, head and neck, liver or kidney cancer. V and J are TRBV2 and TRBJ2-3; 11 bases agree with TRBD2. The material sequenced was CD4+ or CD8+ T cells sorted from blood, taken in a trial of the OX40 agonist ivuxolimab. CDR3 DNA sequence: TGTGCCAGCAGTGTTGGTAGGCTAGCGGGAGGTAGCACAGATACGCAGTATTTT. It specifies CASSVGRLAGGSTDTQYF.